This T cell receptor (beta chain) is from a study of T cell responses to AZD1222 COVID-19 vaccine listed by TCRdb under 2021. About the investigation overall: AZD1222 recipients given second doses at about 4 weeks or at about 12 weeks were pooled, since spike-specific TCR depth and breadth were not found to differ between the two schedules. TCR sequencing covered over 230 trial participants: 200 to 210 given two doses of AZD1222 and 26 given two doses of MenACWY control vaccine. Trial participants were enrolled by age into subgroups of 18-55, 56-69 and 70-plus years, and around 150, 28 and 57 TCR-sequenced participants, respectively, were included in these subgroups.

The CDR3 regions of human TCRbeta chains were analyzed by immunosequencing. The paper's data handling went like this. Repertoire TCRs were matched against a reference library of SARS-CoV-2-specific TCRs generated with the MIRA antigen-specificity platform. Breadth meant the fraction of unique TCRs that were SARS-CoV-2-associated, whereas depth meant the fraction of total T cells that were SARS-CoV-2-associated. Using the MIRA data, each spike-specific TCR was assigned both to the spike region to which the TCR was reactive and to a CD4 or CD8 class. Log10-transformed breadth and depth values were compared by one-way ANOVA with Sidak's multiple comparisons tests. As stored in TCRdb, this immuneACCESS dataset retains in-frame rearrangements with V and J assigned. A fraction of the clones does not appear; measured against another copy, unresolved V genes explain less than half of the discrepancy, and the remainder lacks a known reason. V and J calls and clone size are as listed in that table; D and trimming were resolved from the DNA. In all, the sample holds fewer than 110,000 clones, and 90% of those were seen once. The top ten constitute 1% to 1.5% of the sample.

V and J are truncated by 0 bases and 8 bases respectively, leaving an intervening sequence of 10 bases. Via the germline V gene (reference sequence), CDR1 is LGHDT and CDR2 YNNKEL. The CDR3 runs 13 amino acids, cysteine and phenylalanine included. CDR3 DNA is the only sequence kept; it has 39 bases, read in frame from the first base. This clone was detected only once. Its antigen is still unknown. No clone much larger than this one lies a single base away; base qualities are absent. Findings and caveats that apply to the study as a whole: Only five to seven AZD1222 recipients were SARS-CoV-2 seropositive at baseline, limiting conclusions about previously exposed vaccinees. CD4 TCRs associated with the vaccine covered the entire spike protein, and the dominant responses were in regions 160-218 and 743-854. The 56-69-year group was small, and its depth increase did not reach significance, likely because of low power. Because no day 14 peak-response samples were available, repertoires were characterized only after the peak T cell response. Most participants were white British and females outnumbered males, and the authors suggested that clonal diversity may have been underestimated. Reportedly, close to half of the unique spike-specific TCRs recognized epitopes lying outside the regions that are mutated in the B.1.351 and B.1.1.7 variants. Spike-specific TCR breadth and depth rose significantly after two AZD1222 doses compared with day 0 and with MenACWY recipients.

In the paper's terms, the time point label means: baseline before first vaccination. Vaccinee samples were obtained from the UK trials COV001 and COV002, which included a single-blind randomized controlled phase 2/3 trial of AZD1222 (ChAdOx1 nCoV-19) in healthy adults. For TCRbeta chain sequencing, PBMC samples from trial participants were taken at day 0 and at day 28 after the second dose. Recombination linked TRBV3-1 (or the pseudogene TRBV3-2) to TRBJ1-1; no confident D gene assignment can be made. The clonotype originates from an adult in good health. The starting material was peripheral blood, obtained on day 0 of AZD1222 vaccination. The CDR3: CASSQDLPEEAFF. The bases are TGTGCCAGCAGCCAAGATCTTCCGGAGGAAGCTTTCTTT.